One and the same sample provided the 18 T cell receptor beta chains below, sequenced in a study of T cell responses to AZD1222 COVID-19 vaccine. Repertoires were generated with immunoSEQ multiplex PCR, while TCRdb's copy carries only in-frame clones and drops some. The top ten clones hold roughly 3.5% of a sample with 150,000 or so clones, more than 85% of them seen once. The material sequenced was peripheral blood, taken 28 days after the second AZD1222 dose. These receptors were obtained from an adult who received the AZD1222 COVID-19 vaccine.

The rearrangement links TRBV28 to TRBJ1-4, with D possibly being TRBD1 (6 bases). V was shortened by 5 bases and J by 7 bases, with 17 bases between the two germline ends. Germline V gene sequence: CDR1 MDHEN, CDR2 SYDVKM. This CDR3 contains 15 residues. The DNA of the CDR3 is TGTGCCAGCAGTCCGCCAGGGGAGGGAGTTGAAAAACTGTTTTTT. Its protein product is CASSPPGEGVEKLFF.

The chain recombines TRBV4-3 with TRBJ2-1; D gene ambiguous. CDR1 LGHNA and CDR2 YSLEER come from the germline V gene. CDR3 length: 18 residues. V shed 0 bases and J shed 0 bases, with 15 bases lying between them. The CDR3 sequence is CASSQDGSPRSSYNEQFF. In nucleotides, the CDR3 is TGCGCCAGCAGCCAAGATGGGTCGCCGAGGAGCTCCTACAATGAGCAGTTCTTC.

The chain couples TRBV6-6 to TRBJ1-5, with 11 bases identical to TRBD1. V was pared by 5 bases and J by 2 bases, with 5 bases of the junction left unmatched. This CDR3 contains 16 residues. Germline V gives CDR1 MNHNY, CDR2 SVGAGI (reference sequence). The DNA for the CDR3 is TGTGCCAGCAGTCCCCGGGACAGGGGGGGCAATCAGCCCCAGCATTTT. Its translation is CASSPRDRGGNQPQHF.

The CDR3 loop is CASSQRMGPTNYGYTF. CDR3 in DNA: TGTGCCAGCAGCCAACGCATGGGGCCAACTAACTATGGCTACACCTTC. This chain joins TRBV3-1 (or the pseudogene TRBV3-2) and TRBJ1-2, with a possible D match to TRBD1 (5 bases). With 2 bases removed from V and 0 bases from J, the gap between germline ends came to 13 bases. In germline, CDR1 is LGHDT, CDR2 YNNKEL (reference sequence). This CDR3 has 16 residues.

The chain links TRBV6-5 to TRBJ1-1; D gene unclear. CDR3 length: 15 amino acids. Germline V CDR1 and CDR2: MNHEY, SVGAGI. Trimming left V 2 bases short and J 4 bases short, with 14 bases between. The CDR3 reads CASSYASYGVTEAFF. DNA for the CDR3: TGTGCCAGCAGTTACGCCTCTTACGGGGTCACTGAAGCTTTCTTT.

CDR3 DNA sequence: TGCAGCGGGTCGAGGGGCCTCGGGTCACCCCTCCACTTT. It yields the protein CSGSRGLGSPLHF. The gene calls are TRBV29-1 and TRBJ1-6, with D perhaps TRBD1 (5 bases). Trimming removed 7 bases at V and 10 bases at J, with 17 bases between. CDR1 and CDR2 (germline): SQVTM, ANQGSEA. This CDR3 is 13 amino acids long. The full variable domain, with the rest looked up from reference TRBV29-1 and TRBJ1-6, is SAVISQKPSRDICQRGTSLTIQCQVDSQVTMMFWYRQQPGQSLTLIATANQGSEATYESGFVIDKFPISRPNLTFSTLTVSNMSPEDSSIYLCSGSRGLGSPLHFGNGTRLTVT.

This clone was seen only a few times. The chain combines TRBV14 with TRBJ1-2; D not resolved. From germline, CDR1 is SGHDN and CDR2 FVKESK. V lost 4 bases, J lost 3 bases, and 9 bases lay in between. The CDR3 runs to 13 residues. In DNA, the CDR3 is TGTGCCAGCAGCCTTCGGCAGGACTATGGCTACACCTTC. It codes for CASSLRQDYGYTF.

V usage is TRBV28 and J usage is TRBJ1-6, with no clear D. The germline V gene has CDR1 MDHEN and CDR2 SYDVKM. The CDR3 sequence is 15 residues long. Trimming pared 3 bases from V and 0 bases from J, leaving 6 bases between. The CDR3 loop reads CASSFLGSYNSPLHF. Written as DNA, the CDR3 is TGTGCCAGCAGTTTTTTGGGCTCCTATAATTCACCCCTCCACTTT. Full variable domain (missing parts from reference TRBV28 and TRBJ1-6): DVKVTQSSRYLVKRTGEKVFLECVQDMDHENMFWYRQDPGLGLRLIYFSYDVKMKEKGDIPEGYSVSREKKERFSLILESASTNQTSMYLCASSFLGSYNSPLHFGNGTRLTVT.

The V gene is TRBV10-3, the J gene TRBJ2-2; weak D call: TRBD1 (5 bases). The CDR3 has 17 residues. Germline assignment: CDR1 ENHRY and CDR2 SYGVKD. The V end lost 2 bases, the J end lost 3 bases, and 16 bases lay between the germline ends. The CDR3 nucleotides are TGTGCCATCAGTGAGCTCCAGGGTGTCCCGGACACCGGGGAGCTGTTTTTT. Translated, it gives CAISELQGVPDTGELFF.

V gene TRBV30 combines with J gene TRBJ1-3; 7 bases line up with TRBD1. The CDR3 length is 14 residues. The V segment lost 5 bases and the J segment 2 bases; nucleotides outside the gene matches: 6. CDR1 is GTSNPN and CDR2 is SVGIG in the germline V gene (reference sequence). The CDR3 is CAWGRGLPGNTIYF. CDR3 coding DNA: TGTGCCTGGGGAAGGGGGCTCCCTGGAAACACCATATATTTT.

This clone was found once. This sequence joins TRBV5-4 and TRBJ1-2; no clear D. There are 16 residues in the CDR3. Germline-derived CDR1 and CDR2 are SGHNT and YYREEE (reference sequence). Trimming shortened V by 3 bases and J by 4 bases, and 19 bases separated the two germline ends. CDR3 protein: CASSSKSDGLSYGYTF. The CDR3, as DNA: TGTGCCAGCAGCTCAAAGTCGGACGGCCTTTCCTATGGCTACACCTTC.

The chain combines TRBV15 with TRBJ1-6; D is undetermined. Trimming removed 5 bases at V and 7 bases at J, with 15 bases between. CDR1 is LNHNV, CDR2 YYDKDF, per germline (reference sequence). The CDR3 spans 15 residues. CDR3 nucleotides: TGTGCCACCAGCGTCTTAAGGGCGGCAAATTCACCCCTCCACTTT. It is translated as CATSVLRAANSPLHF.

This chain's CDR3 is CASSLAVYMGTEYGYTF. CDR3 nucleotides: TGTGCCAGCAGCTTAGCGGTGTATATGGGGACCGAGTATGGCTACACCTTC. The rearrangement links TRBV7-2 to TRBJ1-2, with D possibly TRBD1 on 5 matching bases. The V end lost 0 bases, the J end lost 5 bases, and 19 bases lay between the germline ends. This CDR3 has 17 amino acids. Germline lookup yields CDR1 SGHTA and CDR2 FQGNSA.

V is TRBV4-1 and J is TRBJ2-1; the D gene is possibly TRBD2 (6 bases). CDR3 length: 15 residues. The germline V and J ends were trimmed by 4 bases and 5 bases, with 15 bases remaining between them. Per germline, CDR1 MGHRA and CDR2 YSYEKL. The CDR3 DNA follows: TGCGCCAGCAGCCTAACGCCGGGACTTCACAATGAGCAGTTCTTC. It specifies CASSLTPGLHNEQFF.

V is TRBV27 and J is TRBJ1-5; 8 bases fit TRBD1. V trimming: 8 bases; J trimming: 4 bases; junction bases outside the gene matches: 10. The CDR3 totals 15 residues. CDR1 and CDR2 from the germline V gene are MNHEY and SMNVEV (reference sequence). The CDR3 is CASGRGQAYNQPQHF. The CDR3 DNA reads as TGTGCCAGCGGCCGGGGACAGGCCTATAATCAGCCCCAGCATTTT.

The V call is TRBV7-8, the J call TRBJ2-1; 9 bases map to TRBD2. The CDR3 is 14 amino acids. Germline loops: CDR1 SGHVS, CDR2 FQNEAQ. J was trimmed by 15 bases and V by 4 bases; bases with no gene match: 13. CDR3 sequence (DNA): TGTGCCAGCAGCTCACTCAGAGCGGGAGGCCTGTTGTTCTTC. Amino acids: CASSSLRAGGLLFF.

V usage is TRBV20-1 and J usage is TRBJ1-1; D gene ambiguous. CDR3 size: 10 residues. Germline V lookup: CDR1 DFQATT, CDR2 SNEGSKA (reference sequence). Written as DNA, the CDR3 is TGCAACAGTTCAGGACGAGGAGCTTTCTTT. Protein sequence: CNSSGRGAFF.

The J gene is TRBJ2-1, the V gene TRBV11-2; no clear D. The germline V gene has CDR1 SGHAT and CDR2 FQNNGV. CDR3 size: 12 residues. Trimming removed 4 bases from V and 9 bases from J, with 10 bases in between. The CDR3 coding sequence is TGTGCCAGCAGCTCCGTTAGAGGTGAGCAGTTCTTC. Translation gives CASSSVRGEQFF.